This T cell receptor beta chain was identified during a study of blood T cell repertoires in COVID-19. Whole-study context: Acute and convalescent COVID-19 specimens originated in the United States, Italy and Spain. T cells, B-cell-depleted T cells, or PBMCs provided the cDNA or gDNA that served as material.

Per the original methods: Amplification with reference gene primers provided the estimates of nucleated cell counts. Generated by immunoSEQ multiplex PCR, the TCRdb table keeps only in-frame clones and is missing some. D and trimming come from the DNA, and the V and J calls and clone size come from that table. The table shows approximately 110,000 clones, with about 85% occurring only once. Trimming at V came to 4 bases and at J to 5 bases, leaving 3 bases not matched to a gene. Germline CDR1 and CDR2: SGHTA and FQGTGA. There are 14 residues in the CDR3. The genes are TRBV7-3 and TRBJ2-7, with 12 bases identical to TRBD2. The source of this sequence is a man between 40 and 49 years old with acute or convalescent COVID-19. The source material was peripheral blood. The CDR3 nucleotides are TGTGCCAGCAGCTCTAGCGGGGGGGCCGACGAGCAGTACTTC. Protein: CASSSSGGADEQYF.